This paragraph covers one T cell receptor beta chain sequence. The sample holds other DNA sequences that translate to the same CDR3. These data come from a study of shared clonotypes between healthy human individuals. Measured with immunoSEQ multiplex PCR; TCRdb has only the in-frame clones, and not every one. This table holds fewer than 850,000 clones, roughly 78% found once. Germline CDR1 KGHSH, CDR2 LQKENI. Trimming took off 1 base at V and 3 bases at J, with 7 bases between the two ends. The CDR3 is made up of 13 amino acids. The genes are TRBV18 and TRBJ2-7; TRBD1 might be the D (6 bases). Sequencing was performed on memory CD4+ T cells sorted from blood. The sample's subset: CD45RA-negative fraction. This TCR derives from a woman aged 25 to 39 in good health. CDR3 DNA sequence: TGTGCCAGCTCACCACGACAGGACTACGAGCAGTACTTC. Residues: CASSPRQDYEQYF. The variable domain in full, with the rest retrieved from reference TRBV18 and TRBJ2-7, is NAGVMQNPRHLVRRRGQEARLRCSPMKGHSHVYWYRQLPEEGLKFMVYLQKENIIDESGMPKERFSAEFPKEGPSILRIQQVVRGDSAAYFCASSPRQDYEQYFGPGTRLTVT.